This T cell receptor (beta chain) was observed in a study of a mutant IDH1 vaccine in newly diagnosed glioma. Study-level background: Treated patients had a mean age of around 40 years and an approximately 62% male, 37.5% female split. General study points: Top-clonotype changes in peripheral T cells seemed unrelated to pseudoprogression.

Comment on this clone: Its antigen remains unknown.

Some clones are missing from TCRdb's copy, which holds only in-frame ones; the method was immunoSEQ multiplex PCR. Of about 40,000 clones listed, roughly 84% are singletons. Time point in this sample: week 11, during vaccination. It was 300 ug of mutant IDH1 20-mer peptide that made up each vaccine dose, given with topical imiquimod. After removal of 4 bases from V and 0 bases from J, the junction contained 5 bases not matched to a gene. The CDR3 is 16 residues long. The germline V gene encodes CDR1 KGHSH and CDR2 LQKENI. The sequence came from a man aged 40-49 years with glioma. The chain carries TRBV18 and TRBJ2-7, with 11 bases matching TRBD2. The sequencing used PBMCs, collected from a glioma patient whose treatment included an IDH1 peptide vaccine. The CDR3, as DNA: TGTGCCAGCTCACTTCCGGGACTAGCGGACTCCTACGAGCAGTACTTC. Translation gives CASSLPGLADSYEQYF.